Presented here are 2 T cell receptor beta chains from one specimen sequenced in a study of cytomegalovirus exposure and HLA in healthy donors. Sequenced by immunoSEQ multiplex PCR; TCRdb stores in-frame clones only, minus some. This table has about 110,000 clones, around nine tenths appearing once. Sequenced: PBMCs. The receptors derive from a woman aged 30 to 39 in good health and CMV-seropositive.

This rearrangement joins TRBV11-2 to TRBJ1-1, with D tentatively TRBD1 (5 bases). Trimming pared 0 bases from V and 7 bases from J, leaving 12 bases between. This CDR3 comprises 14 residues. From germline, CDR1 is SGHAT and CDR2 FQNNGV. The DNA for the CDR3 is TGTGCCAGCAGCTTAGAGGGGGGGTATTTTGAAGCTTTCTTT. This gives the protein CASSLEGGYFEAFF.

The V call is TRBV19, the J call TRBJ1-5; D is perhaps TRBD1 (5 bases). V lost 3 bases and J 4 bases, leaving 13 bases between the germline ends. Germline V gene data show CDR1 as LNHDA and CDR2 as SQIVND (reference sequence). The CDR3 totals 15 residues. Here the CDR3 reads CASSMARVWNQPQHF. Written as DNA, the CDR3 is TGTGCCAGTAGTATGGCCAGGGTTTGGAATCAGCCCCAGCATTTT.